The 8 T cell receptor beta chains below were found in one sample sequenced in a study of shared clonotypes between healthy human individuals. TCRdb's copy holds only in-frame clones and misses some; the assay was immunoSEQ multiplex PCR. The sample comprises fewer than 1.8 million clones, 98% of which are singletons, and 0.3% to 0.45% rests with the top ten. The material sequenced was naive CD4+ T cells sorted from blood. Subset in this sample: CD45RA+ positively selected. The receptors derive from a man aged 30 to 39 in good health.

The chain couples TRBV2 to TRBJ2-2, with TRBD2 matching 7 bases. The CDR3 covers 14 residues. With V trimmed by 5 bases and J by 4 bases, 4 bases remained unmatched. Germline CDR1 is SNHLY and CDR2 is FYNNEI. The CDR3 loop reads CASSIQRGTGELFF. The CDR3, as DNA: TGTGCCAGCAGTATTCAGCGGGGCACCGGGGAGCTGTTTTTT.

The chain couples TRBV6-6 to TRBJ2-7, with TRBD1 matching 9 bases. The CDR3 consists of 13 residues. Per germline, CDR1 MNHNY and CDR2 SVGAGI (reference sequence). The ends lost 5 bases at V and 6 bases at J; junction bases unmatched: 5. CDR3 nucleotides: TGTGCCAGCAGTCCTGGACAGGGGCGCGAGCAGTACTTC. Translation gives CASSPGQGREQYF.

In nucleotides, the CDR3 is TGTGCCAGCAGTGACCTCCTCGGATTCTATGGCTACACCTTC. The encoded protein is CASSDLLGFYGYTF. J is TRBJ1-2 and V is TRBV6-1; D is uncertain. The CDR3 has 14 amino acids. Germline CDR1 and CDR2: MNHNS and SASEGT. V lost 3 bases, J lost 4 bases, and 12 bases lay in between.

Note on this clone: Other DNA sequences of this sample code for an identical CDR3. V usage is TRBV18 and J usage is TRBJ2-5; no clear D. The V gene's germline CDR1 is KGHSH and CDR2 LQKENI. This CDR3 contains 12 residues. The V and J ends lost 4 bases and 5 bases respectively, with 8 bases between them. Here the CDR3 reads CASSLKRETQYF. CDR3 DNA sequence: TGTGCCAGCTCACTGAAAAGGGAGACCCAGTACTTC.

V usage is TRBV11-2 and J usage is TRBJ2-2; possibly TRBD1 for D (5 bases). This CDR3 comprises 14 residues. The V and J ends lost 0 bases and 6 bases respectively, with 8 bases between them. Germline assignment: CDR1 SGHAT and CDR2 FQNNGV. The CDR3 region is CASSLDRVPGELFF. In DNA form, the CDR3 reads TGTGCCAGCAGCTTAGACAGGGTTCCCGGGGAGCTGTTTTTT.

This chain joins TRBV28 and TRBJ1-4; no reliable D call. Trimming left V 6 bases short and J 3 bases short, with 14 bases between. Germline CDR1 MDHEN, CDR2 SYDVKM. The CDR3 runs 15 residues. CDR3 region: CASRTLDNSNEKLFF. The CDR3 DNA is TGTGCCAGCAGGACCCTCGACAACTCTAATGAAAAACTGTTTTTT.

The genes are TRBV11-2 and TRBJ1-2, with a weak D call TRBD1 (5 bases). The V gene lost 0 bases and the J gene lost 4 bases, with 12 bases spanning the gap. CDR1 is SGHAT and CDR2 is FQNNGV in the germline V gene. The CDR3 consists of 15 residues. The CDR3 is CASSLDQGMAYGYTF. The CDR3 region has the DNA TGTGCCAGCAGCTTAGATCAGGGAATGGCCTATGGCTACACCTTC.

This chain joins TRBV11-2 and TRBJ2-1; D unclear. Germline CDR1 SGHAT, CDR2 FQNNGV. V lost 0 bases, J lost 0 bases, and 6 bases lay in between. This CDR3 has 15 amino acids. CDR3 nucleotides: TGTGCCAGCAGCTTAGAGCGGAGCTCCTACAATGAGCAGTTCTTC. It yields the protein CASSLERSSYNEQFF.